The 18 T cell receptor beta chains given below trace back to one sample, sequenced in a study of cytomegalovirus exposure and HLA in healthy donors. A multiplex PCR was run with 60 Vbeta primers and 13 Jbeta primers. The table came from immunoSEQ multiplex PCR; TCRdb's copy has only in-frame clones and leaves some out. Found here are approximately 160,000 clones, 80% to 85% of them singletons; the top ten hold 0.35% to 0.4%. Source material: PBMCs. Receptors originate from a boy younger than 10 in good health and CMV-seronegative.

In DNA form, the CDR3 reads TGTGCCAGCAGCTCTAGCGGGGGGCTAATGGGCACTGAAGCTTTCTTT. Amino acids: CASSSSGGLMGTEAFF. This chain uses TRBV7-9 with TRBJ1-1; D may be TRBD1 (6 bases). Between the trimmed V and J ends, which lost 4 bases and 4 bases, there was a span of 19 bases. The CDR3 length is 16 residues. CDR1 is SEHNR and CDR2 is FQNEAQ in the germline V gene (reference sequence). Full variable domain (missing parts from reference TRBV7-9 and TRBJ1-1): DTGVSQNPRHKITKRGQNVTFRCDPISEHNRLYWYRQTLGQGPEFLTYFQNEAQLEKSRLLSDRFSAERPKGSFSTLEIQRTEQGDSAMYLCASSSSGGLMGTEAFFGQGTRLTVV.

The DNA for the CDR3 is TGTGCCAGCACTCTCTCCAGGGGAGGGGGAACAACCTACGAGCAGTACTTC. This encodes CASTLSRGGGTTYEQYF. The chain couples TRBV27 to TRBJ2-7, with D possibly TRBD2 on 7 matching bases. CDR1 and CDR2 (germline): MNHEY, SMNVEV (reference sequence). This CDR3 is built from 17 residues. The V and J ends lost 7 bases and 2 bases respectively, with 24 bases between them.

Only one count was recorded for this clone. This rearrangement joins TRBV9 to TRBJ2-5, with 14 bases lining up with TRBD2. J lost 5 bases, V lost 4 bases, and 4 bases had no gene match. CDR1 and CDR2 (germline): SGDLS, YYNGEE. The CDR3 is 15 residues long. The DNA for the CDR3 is TGTGCCAGCAGCCCTCGACTAGCGGGAGGGGAGACCCAGTACTTC. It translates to CASSPRLAGGETQYF.

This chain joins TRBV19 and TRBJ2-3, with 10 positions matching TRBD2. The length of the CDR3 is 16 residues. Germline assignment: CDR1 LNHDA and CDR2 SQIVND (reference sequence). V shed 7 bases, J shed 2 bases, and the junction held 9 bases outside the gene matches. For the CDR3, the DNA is TGTGCCAGTACGGAGTTAGCGGGAGGACTCACAGATACGCAGTATTTT. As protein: CASTELAGGLTDTQYF.

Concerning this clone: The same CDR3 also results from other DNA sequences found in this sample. The DNA of the CDR3 is TGCGCCAGCAGCTTGGACGGGCAGGGGAATCAGCCCCAGCATTTT. This sequence encodes CASSLDGQGNQPQHF. The V call is TRBV5-1, the J call TRBJ1-5; a weak D match, TRBD1 (6 bases). Germline values: CDR1 SGHRS, CDR2 YFSETQ. CDR3 length: 15 amino acids. The germline V and J ends were trimmed by 0 bases and 4 bases, with 11 bases remaining between them.

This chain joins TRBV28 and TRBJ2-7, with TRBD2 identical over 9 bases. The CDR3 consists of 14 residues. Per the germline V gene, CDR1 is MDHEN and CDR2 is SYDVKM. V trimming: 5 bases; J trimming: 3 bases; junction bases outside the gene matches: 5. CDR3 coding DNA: TGTGCCAGCAGTCCTAGCGGGGCGGTCTACGAGCAGTACTTC. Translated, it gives CASSPSGAVYEQYF.

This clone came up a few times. The CDR3 DNA follows: TGTGCCAGCCATTGGGCGGACTTCTCTGGAAACACCATATATTTT. The encoded protein is CASHWADFSGNTIYF. V is TRBV2 and J is TRBJ1-3; the D is unclear. Germline CDR1 SNHLY, CDR2 FYNNEI. This CDR3 has 15 amino acids. Between the trimmed V and J ends, which lost 8 bases and 0 bases, there was a span of 14 bases.

The DNA for the CDR3 is TGTGCCAGCGGGAGAGGGGGTAGTGTCTACGAGCAGTACTTC. This codes for CASGRGGSVYEQYF. The chain links TRBV6-1 to TRBJ2-7; D perhaps matches TRBD1 (6 bases). Germline V lookup: CDR1 MNHNS, CDR2 SASEGT. The germline V and J ends were trimmed by 8 bases and 3 bases, with 17 bases remaining between them. The CDR3 runs 14 residues.

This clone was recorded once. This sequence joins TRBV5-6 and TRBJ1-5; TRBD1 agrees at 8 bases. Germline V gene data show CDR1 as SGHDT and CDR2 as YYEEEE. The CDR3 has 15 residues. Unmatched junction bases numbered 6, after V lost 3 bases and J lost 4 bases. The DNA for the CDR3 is TGTGCCAGCAGCTCCCTTGACAGGGGAAATCAGCCCCAGCATTTT. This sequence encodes CASSSLDRGNQPQHF.

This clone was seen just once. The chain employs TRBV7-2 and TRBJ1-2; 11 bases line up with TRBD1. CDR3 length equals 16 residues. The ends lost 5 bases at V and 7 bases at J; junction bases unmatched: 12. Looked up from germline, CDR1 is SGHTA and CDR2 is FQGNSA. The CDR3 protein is CASSGQAGTGGTGYTF. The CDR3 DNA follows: TGTGCCAGCAGCGGTCAAGCCGGGACAGGGGGGACTGGCTACACCTTC.

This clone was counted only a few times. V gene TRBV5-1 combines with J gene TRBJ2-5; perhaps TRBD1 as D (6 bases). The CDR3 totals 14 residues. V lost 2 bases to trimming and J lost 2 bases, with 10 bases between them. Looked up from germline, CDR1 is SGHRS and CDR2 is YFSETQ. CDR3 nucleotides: TGCGCCAGCAGCTTAATCGGACAGCAAGAGACCCAGTACTTC. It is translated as CASSLIGQQETQYF.

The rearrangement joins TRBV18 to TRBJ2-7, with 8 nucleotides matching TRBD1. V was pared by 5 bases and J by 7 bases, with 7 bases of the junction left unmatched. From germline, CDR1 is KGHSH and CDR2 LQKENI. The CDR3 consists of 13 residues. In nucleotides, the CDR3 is TGTGCCAGCTCATCCGGGACAGGAATGGAGCAGTACTTC. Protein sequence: CASSSGTGMEQYF.

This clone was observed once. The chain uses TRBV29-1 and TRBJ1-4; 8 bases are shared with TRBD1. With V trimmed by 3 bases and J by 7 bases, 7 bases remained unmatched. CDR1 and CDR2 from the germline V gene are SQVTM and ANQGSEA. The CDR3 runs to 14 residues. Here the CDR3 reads CSVDPGGAGEKLFF. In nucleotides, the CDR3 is TGCAGCGTTGACCCAGGGGGCGCGGGTGAAAAACTGTTTTTT.

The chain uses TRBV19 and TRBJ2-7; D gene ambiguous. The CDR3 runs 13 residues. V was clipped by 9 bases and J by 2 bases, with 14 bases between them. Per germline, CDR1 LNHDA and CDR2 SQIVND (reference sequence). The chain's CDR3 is CASKDRQAYEQYF. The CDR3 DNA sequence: TGTGCCAGCAAGGATAGGCAGGCCTACGAGCAGTACTTC.

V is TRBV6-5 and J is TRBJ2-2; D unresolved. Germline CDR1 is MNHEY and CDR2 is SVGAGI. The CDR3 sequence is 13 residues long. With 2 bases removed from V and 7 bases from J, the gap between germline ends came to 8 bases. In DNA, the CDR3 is TGTGCCAGCAGTTACCCCCTCAGCGGGGAGCTGTTTTTT. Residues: CASSYPLSGELFF.

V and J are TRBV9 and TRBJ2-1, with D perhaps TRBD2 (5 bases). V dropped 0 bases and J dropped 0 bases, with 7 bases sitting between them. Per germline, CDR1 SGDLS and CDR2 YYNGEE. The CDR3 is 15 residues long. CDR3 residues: CASSVAGVSYNEQFF. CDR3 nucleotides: TGTGCCAGCAGCGTAGCCGGGGTCTCCTACAATGAGCAGTTCTTC.

The CDR3 bases are TGTGCCAGCTCACCAAGGGGCCTCTCTGGAAACACCATATATTTT. Translating gives CASSPRGLSGNTIYF. The chain couples TRBV18 to TRBJ1-3; tentative D call: TRBD1 (5 bases). CDR1 is KGHSH, CDR2 LQKENI, per germline. This CDR3 comprises 15 residues. V shed 2 bases and J shed 0 bases, with 8 bases lying between them.

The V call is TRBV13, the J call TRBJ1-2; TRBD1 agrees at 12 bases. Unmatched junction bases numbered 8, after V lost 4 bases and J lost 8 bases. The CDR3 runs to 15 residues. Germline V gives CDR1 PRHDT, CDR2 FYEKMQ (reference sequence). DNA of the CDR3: TGTGCCAGCAGCTCGACCGGGACAGGGGGCAACGGCTACACCTTC. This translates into CASSSTGTGGNGYTF.